Listed below are T cell receptor beta chains from one sample, sequenced in a study of cytomegalovirus exposure and HLA in healthy donors. Profiled with immunoSEQ multiplex PCR; TCRdb holds only in-frame clones, not every one. The table lists some 170,000 clones, roughly a tenth of them singletons, with approximately 1.4% in the top ten. The material sequenced was PBMCs. The receptors were sampled from a woman aged 30 to 39 in good health and CMV-seropositive. The CDR3 runs from the conserved cysteine through the conserved F or W. D genes are given only for firm matches. Clone size, where shown, is once, few, many, or a class for clones that have expanded.

>few|TRBV5-1|TRBD2|TRBJ2-1
CASSPSSGRSYNEQFF
TGCGCCAGCAGCCCCTCTAGCGGGAGGTCCTACAATGAGCAGTTCTTC
>-|TRBV5-1|TRBD2|TRBJ2-5
CASSFGGRSETQYF
TGCGCCAGCAGCTTTGGCGGGAGATCAGAGACCCAGTACTTC
>-|TRBV13|TRBD2|TRBJ2-2
CASSVAGANTGELFF
TGTGCCAGCAGCGTAGCGGGAGCGAACACCGGGGAGCTGTTTTTT
>-|TRBV27|TRBD1|TRBJ1-3
CASSPGTGGFSGNTIYF
TGTGCCAGCAGCCCCGGGACAGGGGGTTTCTCTGGAAACACCATATATTTT
>-|TRBV21-1|-|TRBJ2-3
CASSSRHPGAGYEDTQYF
TGTGCCAGCAGCAGTAGGCACCCGGGAGCCGGGTATGAAGATACGCAGTATTTT
>few|TRBV10-3|TRBD1|TRBJ2-2
CAISDGTGITGELFF
TGTGCCATCAGTGACGGGACAGGGATCACCGGGGAGCTGTTTTTT
>-|TRBV20-1|-|TRBJ1-1
CSASRVAFF
TGCAGTGCTTCGAGAGTAGCTTTCTTT
>-|TRBV5-6|-|TRBJ2-3
CASSARLSDTQYF
TGTGCCAGCAGCGCCCGACTTTCCGATACGCAGTATTTT
>-|TRBV25-1|-|TRBJ2-1
CASSEFGGAYNEQFF
TGTGCCAGCAGTGAATTTGGCGGGGCCTACAATGAGCAGTTCTTC
>-|TRBV7-6|TRBD2|TRBJ2-3
CASSSGGDTQYF
TGTGCCAGCAGCTCGGGAGGGGATACGCAGTATTTT
>-|TRBV11-2|TRBD1|TRBJ2-4
CASSSLRDRNIQYF
TGTGCCAGCAGCTCGCTCCGGGACAGAAACATTCAGTACTTC
>few|TRBV5-1|-|TRBJ2-1
CASSGSSYNEQFF
TGCGCCAGCAGCGGGAGCTCCTACAATGAGCAGTTCTTC
>-|TRBV11-2|-|TRBJ2-7
CASSFFQGEQYF
TGTGCCAGCAGTTTTTTCCAGGGGGAGCAGTACTTC
>few|TRBV11-2|-|TRBJ2-2
CASSTRQNTGELFF
TGTGCCAGCAGCACCAGACAGAACACCGGGGAGCTGTTTTTT
>few|TRBV19|TRBD1|TRBJ2-2
CASSIDRGSGELFF
TGTGCCAGTAGTATCGACAGGGGGTCCGGGGAGCTGTTTTTT
>few|TRBV5-1|-|TRBJ1-6
CASSSLGTWISPLHF
TGCGCCAGCAGCTCCCTCGGGACATGGATTTCACCCCTCCACTTT
>-|TRBV30|-|TRBJ2-3
CAWSVPERVDTQYF
TGTGCCTGGAGTGTTCCCGAGCGGGTGGATACGCAGTATTTT
>few|TRBV7-3|TRBD2|TRBJ2-7
CASSPFPFGGTPYEQYF
TGTGCCAGCAGCCCCTTCCCCTTCGGGGGGACTCCCTACGAGCAGTACTTC
>few|TRBV28|-|TRBJ2-1
CASSFAQSGYNEQFF
TGTGCCAGCAGTTTTGCACAGAGCGGCTACAATGAGCAGTTCTTC
>-|TRBV11-3|TRBD2|TRBJ2-1
CASSLGTGGYNEQFF
TGTGCCAGCAGCTTAGGTACGGGAGGGTACAATGAGCAGTTCTTC
>-|TRBV19|-|TRBJ1-1
CASSKGFRDTGAFF
TGTGCCAGTAGTAAGGGGTTCCGAGACACCGGAGCTTTCTTT
>few|TRBV5-3|TRBD2|TRBJ2-7
CARSLDSPTSHEQYF
TGTGCCAGAAGCTTGGATTCCCCGACTAGCCACGAGCAGTACTTC
>-|TRBV6-5|-|TRBJ2-7
CASSEDSTYEQYF
TGTGCCAGCAGTGAGGACAGCACCTACGAGCAGTACTTC
>few|TRBV30|-|TRBJ2-1
CACHDYNLDNEQFF
TGTGCCTGCCATGACTATAACCTGGATAATGAGCAGTTCTTC
>-|TRBV12-5|-|TRBJ2-5
CASGLNAGETQYF
TGTGCTAGTGGTTTGAACGCGGGGGAGACCCAGTACTTC
>few|TRBV10-1|-|TRBJ2-2
CASSLIITGELFF
TGCGCCAGCAGCCTAATCATCACCGGGGAGCTGTTTTTT
>few|TRBV5-6|-|TRBJ1-5
CASSLMTGNQPQHF
TGTGCCAGCAGCTTAATGACAGGCAATCAGCCCCAGCATTTT
>-|TRBV6-5|-|TRBJ2-7
CASSGSAGGSGQYF
TGTGCCAGCAGTGGGTCGGCAGGGGGGTCGGGGCAGTACTTC
>-|TRBV7-3|-|TRBJ2-6
CASSRDTTSGANVLTF
TGTGCCAGCAGCCGGGACACGACTTCTGGGGCCAACGTCCTGACTTTC
>few|TRBV2|-|TRBJ2-1
CASGGRVYEQFF
TGTGCCAGCGGTGGCAGGGTCTATGAGCAGTTCTTC
>few|TRBV20-1|-|TRBJ2-5
CSPGSMETQYF
TGCAGTCCCGGGAGTATGGAGACCCAGTACTTC
>-|TRBV5-1|TRBD2|TRBJ2-1
CASSPWTSGDSYNEQFF
TGCGCCAGCAGCCCGTGGACTAGCGGAGATTCCTACAATGAGCAGTTCTTC
>few|TRBV7-9|-|TRBJ1-2
CASSLDSNYGYTF
TGTGCCAGCAGCCTAGACAGTAACTATGGCTACACCTTC
>few|TRBV9|-|TRBJ1-1
CASSLGGGFGPEAFF
TGTGCCAGCAGCCTGGGGGGGGGATTTGGCCCTGAAGCTTTCTTT
>-|TRBV19|-|TRBJ2-2
CASSIQAGTGELFF
TGTGCCAGTAGTATTCAGGCAGGGACCGGGGAGCTGTTTTTT
>-|TRBV10-1|TRBD2|TRBJ2-3
CASSAGTRSTDTQYF
TGCGCCAGCAGTGCCGGGACTAGAAGCACAGATACGCAGTATTTT
>-|TRBV7-6|-|TRBJ1-4
CASSAQGLTNEKLFF
TGTGCCAGCAGCGCTCAGGGGTTAACTAATGAAAAACTGTTTTTT
>-|TRBV2|TRBD2|TRBJ2-2
CASLAGRIGELFF
TGTGCCAGCTTAGCGGGAAGGATCGGGGAGCTGTTTTTT
>few|TRBV7-8|TRBD1|TRBJ2-7
CASSSVPGQGLEQYF
TGTGCCAGCAGCTCGGTGCCGGGACAGGGTCTCGAGCAGTACTTC
>-|TRBV6-6|TRBD1|TRBJ1-5
CASSYPWDSLNQPQHF
TGTGCCAGCAGTTATCCTTGGGACAGCCTCAATCAGCCCCAGCATTTT
>-|TRBV29-1|-|TRBJ2-7
CSVGRDPYEQYF
TGCAGCGTTGGCAGGGATCCGTACGAGCAGTACTTC
>few|TRBV2|TRBD1|TRBJ1-4
CASSRTGGREKLFF
TGTGCCAGCAGTCGGACAGGGGGCCGTGAAAAACTGTTTTTT
>few|TRBV29-1|-|TRBJ2-5
CSVVRGGIQETQYF
TGCAGCGTTGTCAGGGGCGGTATCCAAGAGACCCAGTACTTC
>-|TRBV18|-|TRBJ1-3
CASSPSPHSGNTIYF
TGTGCCAGCTCACCGTCCCCCCACTCTGGAAACACCATATATTTT
>few|TRBV5-6|-|TRBJ2-7
CASSRDNYEQYF
TGTGCCAGCAGCAGGGACAACTACGAGCAGTACTTC
>few|TRBV7-9|-|TRBJ1-4
CASSFLGGSYEKLFF
TGTGCCAGCAGCTTCCTGGGAGGCTCTTATGAAAAACTGTTTTTT
>-|TRBV29-1|-|TRBJ1-2
CSVLEPGGYTF
TGCAGCGTTTTAGAACCGGGGGGCTACACCTTC
>-|TRBV2|TRBD2|TRBJ2-2
CASSVSRASGRAHTGELFF
TGTGCCAGCAGTGTTTCTCGGGCTAGCGGGAGGGCCCACACCGGGGAGCTGTTTTTT
>-|TRBV29-1|TRBD1|TRBJ1-3
CSAEDRGTGNTIYF
TGCAGCGCCGAGGACAGGGGAACTGGAAACACCATATATTTT